The rows below give T cell receptor beta chains drawn from one sample of a study of T cell repertoires in cytomegalovirus infection. No antigen is known for these receptors. TCRdb re-called the reads through MiXCR, storing one row per CDR3 protein. Of 150,000 or so distinct CDR3 sequences listed, roughly 20% were seen once; the top ten hold under 30%. Material: CD8+ T cells from cultured PBMCs, obtained from culture after CMV antigen stimulation. Receptor source: a human donor in good health (CMV status not recorded). Some clones in this sample may be carry-over from other donors' samples. Both conserved end residues are part of each CDR3. The D gene is left open where the match is weak. Size values are once, few and many counts, or a class for expanded clones, and some rows have none.

>TRBV5-6|many|-|12|TRBJ2-1
CASRGHDNEQFF
TGTGCCAGCAGGGGGCATGACAATGAGCAGTTCTTC
>TRBV7-2|-|-|15|TRBJ1-1
CASSLHAGLNTEAFF
TGTGCCAGCAGCTTACACGCAGGGCTGAACACTGAAGCTTTCTTT
>TRBV7-9|-|-|14|TRBJ1-2
CASSSGLDSYGYTF
TGTGCCAGCAGCTCAGGACTTGACAGCTATGGCTACACCTTC
>TRBV12-5|few|-|18|TRBJ1-2
CASGLYSMSREGIYGYTF
TGTGCTAGTGGTTTGTACTCAATGTCCAGGGAGGGGATATATGGCTACACCTTC
>TRBV7-8|-|TRBD1|15|TRBJ1-1
CASSFATGVEPEAFF
TGTGCCAGCAGCTTCGCAACAGGGGTGGAACCTGAAGCTTTCTTT
>TRBV12-5|-|-|12|TRBJ1-5
CASGTQEQPQHF
TGTGCTAGTGGTACCCAAGAGCAGCCCCAGCATTTT
>TRBV7-6|-|-|14|TRBJ2-1
CASSFEEVYNEQFF
TGTGCCAGCAGCTTCGAAGAAGTCTACAATGAGCAGTTCTTC
>TRBV30|few|TRBD1|15|TRBJ2-3
CAWSLGTGAGDTQYF
TGTGCCTGGAGTCTGGGGACAGGGGCAGGAGATACGCAGTATTTT
>TRBV7-3|-|-|16|TRBJ1-1
CASSLGPFEGSTEAFF
TGTGCCAGCAGCTTAGGACCTTTCGAGGGGAGCACTGAAGCTTTCTTT
>TRBV27|-|-|15|TRBJ1-1
CASSFGGTLNTEAFF
TGTGCCAGCAGTTTCGGGGGTACCTTGAACACTGAAGCTTTCTTT
>TRBV11-2|few|-|14|TRBJ2-7
CASSLSRRSYEQYF
TGTGCCAGCAGCTTATCGCGCCGGTCCTACGAGCAGTACTTC
>TRBV27|-|TRBD1|14|TRBJ1-2
CASSQEWTGRGYTF
TGTGCCAGCAGCCAGGAGTGGACAGGGAGAGGCTACACCTTC
>TRBV6-6|few|-|14|TRBJ1-3
CASSRTASGNTIYF
TGTGCCAGCAGTCGGACAGCCTCTGGAAACACCATATATTTT
>TRBV12-3/TRBV12-4|-|-|12|TRBJ1-1
CASSLVGPEAFF
TGTGCCAGCAGTTTAGTGGGGCCTGAAGCTTTCTTT
>TRBV12-3/TRBV12-4|-|TRBD2|18|TRBJ2-1
CASSLVASGGKIYNEQFF
TGTGCCAGCAGTTTGGTCGCTAGCGGGGGGAAAATCTACAATGAGCAGTTCTTC
>TRBV6-1|few|TRBD2|15|TRBJ2-3
CASSEGRGGLDTQYF
TGTGCCAGCAGTGAAGGGCGGGGGGGCCTAGATACGCAGTATTTT